A single sample is the source of the 28 T cell receptor beta chains below, sequenced in a study of regulatory T cells in long-lasting Graves disease (dated by TCRdb to the early 2020s). This sample's time point label indicates: persistent/refractory GD, antithyroid drugs over 5 years with positive TRAb. For both TCR sequencing and RNA sequencing, RNA was extracted from PBMCs using TRIzol. Receptors were amplified or captured by multiplex PCR. Sequencing took place on an Illumina HiSeq 4000. TCR beta libraries were built with iRepertoire HTBI primers and Arm-PCR amplification of CDR3 regions. Using fastp at Q25 and MiXCR, TCRdb reprocessed the public reads and kept productive beta chains. Rows are combined by CDR3 protein, so each entry shows the most common genes and DNA. For this sample there are more than 300,000 distinct CDR3 sequences; around 19% appear just once. Less than 35% of the sample comes from the top ten.

The material was peripheral blood mononuclear cells (PBMCs), obtained when the disease was refractory, from a patient treated with antithyroid drugs. The source is a female donor with Graves disease.

This clonotype appeared a few times. DNA of the CDR3: TGCGCCAGCAGCCAAGGGGGTAGCGAGACCCAGTACTTC. This gives the protein CASSQGGSETQYF. The chain recombines TRBV4-1 with TRBJ2-5; the D is unclear. Trimming cost V 1 base and J 5 bases, with 8 bases left between them. The V gene's germline CDR1 is MGHRA and CDR2 YSYEKL. The CDR3 runs to 13 residues.

This clonotype was detected ten times or more. V is TRBV11-2 and J is TRBJ1-6; no clear D. The V end lost 0 bases, the J end lost 7 bases, and 16 bases lay between the germline ends. Germline V gives CDR1 SGHAT, CDR2 FQNNGV. CDR3 length equals 17 residues. CDR3 in amino acids: CASSLDFTAEGNSPLHF. In DNA, the CDR3 is TGTGCCAGCAGCTTAGACTTTACGGCGGAAGGAAATTCACCCCTCCACTTT.

The chain recombines TRBV5-1 with TRBJ1-1; D unclear. This CDR3 spans 14 amino acids. Germline V lookup: CDR1 SGHRS, CDR2 YFSETQ. V was trimmed by 5 bases and J by 0 bases, leaving 11 bases between them. The CDR3 DNA reads TGCGCCAGCAGGGCAGGAACCATGAACACTGAAGCTTTCTTT. This codes for CASRAGTMNTEAFF. Variable domain in full (rest from reference TRBV5-1 and TRBJ1-1): KAGVTQTPRYLIKTRGQQVTLSCSPISGHRSVSWYQQTPGQGLQFLFEYFSETQRNKGNFPGRFSGRQFSNSRSEMNVSTLELGDSALYLCASRAGTMNTEAFFGQGTRLTVV.

Many counts were recorded for this clonotype. The chain recombines TRBV6-5 with TRBJ2-7; TRBD1 matches 7 bases. The V and J ends lost 4 bases and 5 bases, in that order; junction bases with no gene match: 8. The CDR3 sequence is 14 residues long. CDR1 and CDR2 (germline): MNHEY, SVGAGI. CDR3 residues: CASSSRQGFNEQYF. CDR3 DNA sequence: TGTGCCAGCAGTTCCCGACAGGGATTCAACGAGCAGTACTTC.

This clonotype was seen many times. The rearrangement uses TRBV7-3 and TRBJ2-5, with TRBD1 matching 9 bases. CDR3 length equals 15 residues. Germline-derived CDR1 and CDR2 are SGHTA and FQGTGA. With V trimmed by 2 bases and J by 4 bases, 5 bases remained unmatched. CDR3 residues: CASSLGGQGRETQYF. CDR3 DNA: TGTGCCAGCAGCTTAGGGGGACAGGGAAGAGAGACCCAGTACTTC. The full variable domain, completed using reference TRBV7-3 and TRBJ2-5, is GAGVSQTPSNKVTEKGKYVELRCDPISGHTALYWYRQSLGQGPEFLIYFQGTGAADDSGLPNDRFFAVRPEGSVSTLKIQRTERGDSAVYLCASSLGGQGRETQYFGPGTRLLVL.

CDR3 in DNA: TGTGCCAGCAGCAACCCGGGACAGGGGCGGATGAGTAATTCACCCCTCCACTTT. Amino acid sequence: CASSNPGQGRMSNSPLHF. The chain is built from TRBV6-1 and TRBJ1-6, with 10 nucleotides matching TRBD1. With 6 bases clipped from V and 6 bases from J, the junction kept 14 bases outside the gene matches. The CDR3 contains 18 residues. Germline V lookup: CDR1 MNHNS, CDR2 SASEGT.

This clonotype was counted a few times. Without the conserved terminal phenylalanine or tryptophan, this CDR3 likely stems from a read error. This chain uses TRBV12-3 or TRBV12-4 with TRBJ1-5; TRBD1 matches at 7 bases. This CDR3 has 18 amino acids. The V and J ends lost 5 bases and 3 bases, in that order; junction bases with no gene match: 16. CDR3 loop: CASSLGAGRGGLNQPQHS. The CDR3 nucleotides read TGTGCCAGCAGTCTTGGGGCAGGTAGAGGGGGCCTCAATCAGCCCCAGCATTCT.

The chain links TRBV7-2 to TRBJ2-7; no reliable D call. The CDR3 totals 15 residues. CDR1 and CDR2 (germline): SGHTA, FQGNSA. Trimming cost V 5 bases and J 2 bases, with 16 bases left between them. The CDR3 here is CASSPQPHFPYEQYF. CDR3 DNA: TGTGCCAGCAGCCCTCAGCCTCATTTCCCCTACGAGCAGTACTTC.

This rearrangement joins TRBV5-6 to TRBJ1-2, with TRBD1 identical over 8 bases. The J segment lost 8 bases and the V segment lost 4 bases, leaving 10 bases of the junction unmatched. Germline CDR1 reads SGHDT; CDR2 reads YYEEEE. CDR3 length: 14 residues. The CDR3 sequence: CASSDAGGAQGYTF. The CDR3 DNA reads TGTGCCAGCAGCGACGCAGGGGGCGCGCAGGGCTACACCTTC.

This clonotype was detected a few times. The rearrangement joins TRBV30 to TRBJ1-1; D unresolved. The V gene lost 4 bases and the J gene lost 11 bases, with 20 bases spanning the gap. There are 13 residues in the CDR3. In germline, CDR1 is GTSNPN, CDR2 SVGIG (reference sequence). CDR3 sequence (DNA): TGTGCCTGGACCGAGTCGGCCGGCACCGGGGCTTTCTTT. It specifies CAWTESAGTGAFF.

Only a few counts were recorded for this clonotype. The rearrangement joins TRBV12-3 or TRBV12-4 to TRBJ2-2, with D unclear. V lost 1 base, J lost 4 bases, and 13 bases lay in between. CDR3 length equals 16 residues. The CDR3 DNA sequence: TGTGCCAGCAGTTTAGATATGTGGTCATCCACCGGGGAGCTGTTTTTT. Amino acids: CASSLDMWSSTGELFF.

The V call is TRBV20-1, the J call TRBJ2-7, with TRBD1 matching over 10 bases. CDR3 size: 14 residues. V lost 5 bases and J lost 3; bases outside the gene matches: 7. CDR1 and CDR2 from the germline V gene are DFQATT and SNEGSKA (reference sequence). CDR3 residues: CSAVPGTGDYEQYF. The CDR3 DNA follows: TGCAGTGCTGTACCCGGGACAGGGGACTACGAGCAGTACTTC.

This clonotype has a count of ten or more. CDR3 in amino acids: CASSRQAFYEQYF. DNA of the CDR3: TGTGCCAGCTCCAGGCAGGCATTCTACGAGCAGTACTTC. This chain links TRBV2 with TRBJ2-7, with D unclear. The V and J ends lost 8 bases and 3 bases respectively, with 14 bases between them. This CDR3 has 13 amino acids. CDR1 is SNHLY, CDR2 FYNNEI, per germline.

The chain links TRBV28 to TRBJ2-7, with TRBD1 matching 11 bases. J gave up 1 base and V 7 bases, and 12 bases lay outside the gene matches. The germline CDR1 and CDR2 sequences are MDHEN and SYDVKM. The CDR3 is made up of 17 amino acids. The CDR3 bases are TGTGCCAGCAATCCGGGACAGGGGGTCGCCAAATCCTACGAGCAGTACTTC. Encoded protein: CASNPGQGVAKSYEQYF. Together with reference TRBV28 and TRBJ2-7, the CDR3 gives the full variable domain: DVKVTQSSRYLVKRTGEKVFLECVQDMDHENMFWYRQDPGLGLRLIYFSYDVKMKEKGDIPEGYSVSREKKERFSLILESASTNQTSMYLCASNPGQGVAKSYEQYFGPGTRLTVT.

V and J are TRBV6-4 and TRBJ2-7; 11 nucleotides match TRBD2. With V trimmed by 8 bases and J by 5 bases, 8 bases remained unmatched. This CDR3 spans 14 amino acids. Germline V gene sequence: CDR1 MRHNA, CDR2 SNTAGT. The CDR3 DNA reads as TGTGCCAGCGGTAGCGGGAGGGTAGATAACGAGCAGTACTTC. Residues: CASGSGRVDNEQYF.

V is TRBV24-1 and J is TRBJ1-5, with D hard to call. The CDR3 has 14 residues. CDR1 and CDR2 from the germline V gene are KGHDR and SFDVKD. The V end was cut by 4 bases, the J end by 9 bases, with 15 bases between. The CDR3 DNA follows: TGTGCCACCAGTGAAGCTTACCGCGGTCGGCCCCAGCATTTT. This encodes CATSEAYRGRPQHF.

This clonotype occurred many times. The gene calls are TRBV3-1 and TRBJ2-5; 11 bases are shared with TRBD2. The CDR3 loop spans 14 amino acids. Trimming at V came to 4 bases and at J to 6 bases, leaving 4 bases not matched to a gene. The V gene's germline CDR1 is LGHDT and CDR2 YNNKEL (reference sequence). CDR3 region: CASSLASGRKTQYF. In DNA, the CDR3 is TGTGCCAGCAGCCTGGCTAGCGGGAGGAAGACCCAGTACTTC.

The chain uses TRBV6-1 and TRBJ1-3; D is ambiguous. The CDR3 contains 12 residues. The ends were cut back, 4 bases at V and 4 bases at J, with 5 bases in the middle. CDR1 is MNHNS, CDR2 SASEGT, per germline. The CDR3 region is CASSGQGNTIYF. CDR3 bases: TGTGCCAGCAGTGGGCAGGGAAACACCATATATTTT.

This clonotype was seen repeatedly, ten times or more. The chain couples TRBV11-3 to TRBJ2-5; D is possibly TRBD1 (6 bases). Germline V gene data show CDR1 as SGHNT and CDR2 as YENEEA. Trimming left V 4 bases short and J 4 bases short, with 22 bases between. The CDR3 length is 17 residues. CDR3 nucleotides: TGTGCCAGCAGCTCCCCGTTCAGTGTGGGGGCACGAGAGACCCAGTACTTC. This codes for CASSSPFSVGARETQYF. The complete variable domain, with remaining parts taken from reference TRBV11-3 and TRBJ2-5, reads EAGVVQSPRYKIIEKKQPVAFWCNPISGHNTLYWYLQNLGQGPELLIRYENEEAVDDSQLPKDRFSAERLKGVDSTLKIQPAELGDSAVYLCASSSPFSVGARETQYFGPGTRLLVL.

This clonotype has ten or more counts. The CDR3 DNA reads TGTGCCAGCAGTTCTATAACGAACACTGAAGCTTTCTTT. It codes for CASSSITNTEAFF. The chain carries TRBV6-5 and TRBJ1-1, with D uncertain. The CDR3 has 13 residues. Per the germline V gene, CDR1 is MNHEY and CDR2 is SVGAGI. Trimming cost V 4 bases and J 1 base, with 7 bases left between them.

This chain links TRBV7-9 with TRBJ1-5; TRBD1 is a possible D gene (5 bases). This CDR3 is 16 amino acids long. Trimming removed 1 base at V and 9 bases at J, with 19 bases between. Germline CDR1 SEHNR, CDR2 FQNEAQ (reference sequence). CDR3 protein: CASSLGTHTIQGPQHF. CDR3 sequence (DNA): TGTGCCAGCAGCTTAGGTACCCACACAATTCAGGGGCCCCAGCATTTT.

The rearrangement joins TRBV28 to TRBJ2-1; D ambiguous. V was pared by 8 bases and J by 4 bases, with 6 bases between. CDR1 is MDHEN and CDR2 is SYDVKM in the germline V gene. The CDR3 runs 11 residues. The CDR3 is CASSRYNEQFF. CDR3 in DNA: TGTGCCAGCTCCAGGTACAATGAGCAGTTCTTC.

In this sample, this clonotype turned up many times. The J gene is TRBJ1-4, the V gene TRBV6-1; D may be TRBD1 (5 bases). This CDR3 is 14 amino acids long. The germline V and J ends were trimmed by 5 bases and 5 bases, with 12 bases remaining between them. Germline CDR1 MNHNS, CDR2 SASEGT. Here the CDR3 reads CASSISGRNEKLFF. CDR3 sequence (DNA): TGTGCCAGCAGTATATCGGGACGAAATGAAAAACTGTTTTTT.

Many counts were recorded for this clonotype. This chain links TRBV11-3 with TRBJ2-2, with D maybe TRBD1 (7 bases). CDR1 SGHNT and CDR2 YENEEA come from the germline V gene. V lost 4 bases to trimming and J lost 6 bases, with 15 bases between them. This CDR3 has 15 residues. As DNA, the CDR3 is TGTGCCAGCAGCTCATGGACAGGAGGGTCCGGGGAGCTGTTTTTT. It codes for CASSSWTGGSGELFF.

The table lists this clonotype with a few counts. The chain carries TRBV5-1 and TRBJ1-1; D is unclear. The CDR3 is 13 residues long. Germline CDR1 SGHRS, CDR2 YFSETQ. Trimming took off 3 bases at V and 1 base at J, with 7 bases between the two ends. This CDR3 is CASSSDGNTEAFF. The CDR3, as DNA: TGCGCCAGCAGCTCGGACGGGAACACTGAAGCTTTCTTT.

This clonotype appeared many times. V gene TRBV28 combines with J gene TRBJ2-2; D tentatively fits TRBD1 or TRBD2 (7 bases each). Germline V lookup: CDR1 MDHEN, CDR2 SYDVKM. V shed 6 bases and J shed 5 bases, with 16 bases lying between them. The CDR3 totals 15 residues. The CDR3 DNA reads as TGTGCCAGCAGGGGAGGGACAGCATCGACCGGGGAGCTGTTTTTT. This gives the protein CASRGGTASTGELFF.

This clonotype was detected only a few times. The V gene is TRBV29-1, the J gene TRBJ1-1; 7 bases fit TRBD1. CDR1 and CDR2 from the germline V gene are SQVTM and ANQGSEA. The junction had 5 bases not matched to a gene; V was cut back by 3 bases and J by 4 bases. The CDR3 covers 13 residues. As DNA, the CDR3 is TGCAGCGTTGATCAGGGGGTCTCCACTGAAGCTTTCTTT. Translating it yields CSVDQGVSTEAFF.

The chain has TRBV20-1 and TRBJ1-2; TRBD1 is a possible D gene (5 bases). V dropped 3 bases and J dropped 6 bases, with 11 bases sitting between them. CDR3 length: 12 residues. Per the germline V gene, CDR1 is DFQATT and CDR2 is SNEGSKA (reference sequence). CDR3 DNA sequence: TGCAGTGCTAGGTACAGGTTGGATGGCTACACCTTC. This encodes CSARYRLDGYTF.